The 18 T cell receptor beta chains below were found in one sample sequenced in a study of blood T cells in healthy people across ages. A second PCR of about 7 to 11 cycles used a sample-barcoded 5' primer and a J-beta primer mix. MiXCR was run by TCRdb on the 5' RACE reads, yielding one entry per CDR3 protein. The sample records 800,000 to 950,000 distinct CDR3 sequences, about 27% being singletons. Separately, the same data were catalogued under a study of T cells of mothers and their children.

Material: blood. The receptors were sampled from a woman between 40 and 55 years old in good health.

The V and J genes are TRBV9 and TRBJ2-6, with D tentatively TRBD1 (5 bases). This CDR3 is 13 amino acids long. V shed 5 bases and J shed 5 bases, with 8 bases lying between them. Germline V gene sequence: CDR1 SGDLS, CDR2 YYNGEE. The CDR3 reads CASSSDRANVLTF. The DNA of the CDR3 is TGTGCCAGCAGTTCGGACAGGGCCAACGTCCTGACTTTC.

This clonotype has just a few counts. V is TRBV20-1 and J is TRBJ2-1; TRBD2 agrees at 9 bases. The CDR3 length is 14 residues. CDR1 and CDR2 (germline): DFQATT, SNEGSKA (reference sequence). The ends lost 3 bases at V and 7 bases at J; junction bases unmatched: 7. The CDR3 sequence is CSASLGLAMNEQFF. The CDR3 DNA is TGCAGTGCTAGCCTGGGACTAGCAATGAATGAGCAGTTCTTC.

V gene TRBV3-1 combines with J gene TRBJ1-3; 7 bases map to TRBD1. V lost 6 bases and J lost 3; bases outside the gene matches: 5. Germline V gene sequence: CDR1 LGHDT, CDR2 YNNKEL (reference sequence). The CDR3 totals 14 residues. The chain's CDR3 is CASRRQGGGNTIYF. In nucleotides, the CDR3 is TGTGCCAGCAGGAGACAGGGAGGTGGAAACACCATATATTTT.

The rearrangement uses TRBV7-9 and TRBJ2-1; D possibly matches TRBD1 or TRBD2 (6 bases each). Germline V gene lookup returns CDR1 SEHNR and CDR2 FQNEAQ (reference sequence). This CDR3 comprises 20 residues. The V gene lost 4 bases and the J gene lost 5 bases, with 30 bases spanning the gap. CDR3: CASSSPRQGGIVGPHNEQFF. CDR3 sequence (DNA): TGTGCCAGCAGCTCGCCGCGACAAGGGGGGATAGTAGGGCCCCACAATGAGCAGTTCTTC. The whole variable domain, filled in from reference TRBV7-9 and TRBJ2-1, reads DTGVSQNPRHKITKRGQNVTFRCDPISEHNRLYWYRQTLGQGPEFLTYFQNEAQLEKSRLLSDRFSAERPKGSFSTLEIQRTEQGDSAMYLCASSSPRQGGIVGPHNEQFFGPGTRLTVL.

V and J are TRBV7-9 and TRBJ1-1; no clear D. V shed 5 bases and J shed 3 bases, with 7 bases lying between them. The germline V gene encodes CDR1 SEHNR and CDR2 FQNEAQ (reference sequence). This CDR3 region has 12 residues. This CDR3 is CASSRWDTEAFF. For the CDR3, the DNA is TGTGCCAGCAGCCGGTGGGACACTGAAGCTTTCTTT.

This clonotype has a count of ten or more. CDR3 sequence (DNA): TGCAGCGTTGGGGCAGGGGGTTACACTGAAGCTTTCTTT. The encoded protein is CSVGAGGYTEAFF. The rearrangement joins TRBV29-1 to TRBJ1-1; TRBD1 aligns across 7 bases. In germline, CDR1 is SQVTM, CDR2 ANQGSEA. The CDR3 is 13 residues long. V was clipped by 4 bases and J by 3 bases; unmatched bases: 5.

There are a few counts of this clonotype. Written as DNA, the CDR3 is TGTGCCAGCAGTTACCAGGGACTAGGCGGGGGGGCTTTAGAGCAGTTCTTC. As protein: CASSYQGLGGGALEQFF. The rearrangement links TRBV6-5 to TRBJ2-1; TRBD2 agrees at 9 bases. CDR1 is MNHEY and CDR2 is SVGAGI in the germline V gene. The trim removed 2 bases at V and 10 bases at J, leaving 15 bases unmatched. CDR3 length equals 17 residues.

This clonotype was seen repeatedly, ten times or more. This rearrangement joins TRBV6-5 to TRBJ2-5, with 7 bases that match TRBD1. This CDR3 region has 17 residues. Germline loops: CDR1 MNHEY, CDR2 SVGAGI. J lost 5 bases, V lost 0 bases, and 12 bases had no gene match. The CDR3 nucleotides read TGTGCCAGCAGTTACTCGGCCCTGACAGGGTTAAAGGAGACCCAGTACTTC. This encodes CASSYSALTGLKETQYF.

This clonotype was observed a few times. The junction and the germline gene differ at one end; a read error may be behind it. This rearrangement joins TRBV3-1 to TRBJ1-2; D is perhaps TRBD1 (5 bases). Germline V lookup: CDR1 LGHDT, CDR2 YNNKEL (reference sequence). This CDR3 is built from 14 residues. CDR3 loop: CASSPQARNYGHTF. The CDR3 bases are TGTGCCAGCAGCCCACAGGCCAGGAACTATGGCCACACCTTC.

The chain is built from TRBV7-2 and TRBJ2-1; D is possibly TRBD2 (7 bases). The V and J ends lost 5 bases and 7 bases respectively, with 21 bases between them. CDR1 SGHTA and CDR2 FQGNSA come from the germline V gene. CDR3 size: 16 residues. The CDR3 sequence: CASSANGGRGWNEQFF. The CDR3 DNA follows: TGTGCCAGCAGCGCAAACGGGGGGCGAGGGTGGAATGAGCAGTTCTTC.

This clonotype has just a few counts. CDR3 in amino acids: CATSRGAGQYNSPLHF. The CDR3 nucleotides are TGTGCCACCAGCAGGGGGGCGGGACAGTATAATTCACCCCTCCACTTT. The genes are TRBV15 and TRBJ1-6; TRBD1 matches at 7 bases. The CDR3 extends over 16 amino acids. CDR1 and CDR2 (germline): LNHNV, YYDKDF (reference sequence). The trim removed 3 bases at V and 4 bases at J, leaving 6 bases unmatched.

V is TRBV7-8 and J is TRBJ2-3; 10 nucleotides agree with TRBD2. J gave up 6 bases and V 1 base, and 22 bases lay outside the gene matches. The germline V gene has CDR1 SGHVS and CDR2 FQNEAQ. This CDR3 comprises 21 residues. The CDR3 DNA is TGTGCCAGCAGCTTAGAGGAGCTAGCGGGGGTGTCTCTACAGGATTGGGATACGCAGTATTTT. Its translation: CASSLEELAGVSLQDWDTQYF.

Comments on this clonotype: A much more abundant neighbour one base away suggests this may be a read error. This chain links TRBV3-1 with TRBJ2-1, with 7 bases matching TRBD2. The trim removed 6 bases at V and 13 bases at J, leaving 12 bases unmatched. This CDR3 contains 13 residues. Looked up from germline, CDR1 is LGHDT and CDR2 is YNNKEL (reference sequence). CDR3 sequence reads: CASSPSGKETQFF. The CDR3 DNA reads TGTGCCAGCAGTCCTAGCGGCAAAGAGACCCAGTTCTTC.

This chain joins TRBV5-1 and TRBJ2-3; D is perhaps TRBD2 (7 bases). The CDR3 is 15 amino acids. CDR1 and CDR2 (germline): SGHRS, YFSETQ. Trimming stripped 5 bases from V and 4 bases from J, with 17 bases between. The CDR3 DNA follows: TGCGCCAGCAGACGTAGGGGGGGCGGCGCAGATACGCAGTATTTT. Its protein product is CASRRRGGGADTQYF.

Only a few counts were recorded for this clonotype. At one of its ends the junction is not consistent with the germline gene, which may arise from a read error. The V gene is TRBV13, the J gene TRBJ2-1, with 15 bases that match TRBD2. Germline V gene lookup returns CDR1 PRHDT and CDR2 FYEKMQ (reference sequence). The CDR3 is made up of 19 amino acids. DNA for the CDR3: TGTGCCGGCAGCCGACGTCCCGGGACTAGCGGGGGGATGGACAATGAGCAGTTCTTC. It yields the protein CAGSRRPGTSGGMDNEQFF.

The chain carries TRBV5-1 and TRBJ2-7, with D possibly being TRBD2 (5 bases). The CDR3 has 13 amino acids. CDR1 is SGHRS and CDR2 is YFSETQ in the germline V gene. Trimming stripped 0 bases from V and 8 bases from J, with 12 bases between. The CDR3 bases are TGCGCCAGCAGCTTGGCCGTGAGGGATCAGCAGTACTTC. Its protein is CASSLAVRDQQYF.

This clonotype was observed a handful of times. The CDR3 here is CASSMTGVTHEQYF. The CDR3 region has the DNA TGTGCCAGCAGTATGACAGGGGTGACCCACGAGCAGTACTTC. V is TRBV6-1 and J is TRBJ2-7; 8 bases match TRBD1. The CDR3 contains 14 residues. In germline, CDR1 is MNHNS, CDR2 SASEGT. Trimming took 5 bases from V and 5 from J; bases not matched to a gene: 8.

This clonotype occurred a few times. The rearrangement uses TRBV20-1 and TRBJ1-5; 7 bases match TRBD1. The germline V gene encodes CDR1 DFQATT and CDR2 SNEGSKA (reference sequence). The CDR3 has 14 amino acids. The V gene end was trimmed by 0 bases and the J gene end by 6 bases; junction bases not matched to a gene: 5. In DNA, the CDR3 is TGCAGTGCTAGAGACCATGGGACAGCTCAGCCCCAGCATTTT. Translation: CSARDHGTAQPQHF.